Below are 17 T cell receptor beta chains sequenced from a single sample in a study of T cells in Graves' hyperthyroidism and ophthalmopathy (dated by TCRdb to the late 2010s). The receptor library was made with multiplex PCR. The sequencer listed for this sample is Illumina HiSeq 2000. TCR beta CDR3 regions were amplified from RNA transcripts. The first round of RT-PCR for the TCR CDR3 was performed with the HTBI primer set and the Qiagen OneStep RT-PCR kit. The public reads were reprocessed in TCRdb via fastp at Q25 and MiXCR, keeping in-frame beta chains. Every entry covers one CDR3 protein and lists the most common genes and DNA from its rows. The sample yields approximately 710,000 distinct CDR3 sequences; 17% were counted once. The ten largest clones capture less than 20% of the sample. Sequenced material: blood. The receptors shown here come from a man between 45 and 60 years old with Graves' hyperthyroidism.

This clonotype was observed at least ten times. V and J are TRBV19 and TRBJ2-5; D remains unclear. V was trimmed by 5 bases and J by 2 bases, leaving 6 bases between them. The V gene's germline CDR1 is LNHDA and CDR2 SQIVND (reference sequence). This CDR3 has 12 amino acids. The CDR3 region has the DNA TGTGCCAGTAGTCACCTACAAGAGACCCAGTACTTC. Translation: CASSHLQETQYF.

There are a few counts of this clonotype. A much larger clone differs by one base, so this may be a read error. The V and J genes are TRBV11-2 and TRBJ2-2; the D is unclear. The CDR3 length is 16 residues. The V gene's germline CDR1 is SGHAT and CDR2 FQNNGV. The CDR3 region is CASNLVRQFYTGELFF. DNA for the CDR3: TGTGCCAGCAACTTAGTACGGCAGTTTTACACCGGGGAGCTGTTTTTT.

This clonotype was counted a few times. The chain uses TRBV12-3 or TRBV12-4 and TRBJ1-5; D is unclear. V was cut by 3 bases and J by 4 bases, with 13 bases left in between. This CDR3 region has 15 residues. CDR3 in DNA: TGTGCCAGCAGTTTTCGAAGGGCAGCTAATCAGCCCCAGCATTTT. It translates to CASSFRRAANQPQHF.

This clonotype was picked up many times. This chain joins TRBV30 and TRBJ2-3, with 7 bases aligning to TRBD2. Germline CDR1 is GTSNPN and CDR2 is SVGIG (reference sequence). The trim removed 0 bases at V and 3 bases at J, leaving 6 bases unmatched. This CDR3 is 15 amino acids long. The CDR3 DNA is TGTGCCTGGAGTGTACTGCGGGAGACAACAGATACGCAGTATTTT. This encodes CAWSVLRETTDTQYF.

The gene calls are TRBV3-1 and TRBJ2-3, with D uncertain. The CDR3 has 17 amino acids. V lost 0 bases and J lost 0, with 13 bases in between. CDR1 is LGHDT and CDR2 is YNNKEL in the germline V gene (reference sequence). The CDR3: CASSQEVRVPSTDTQYF. As DNA, the CDR3 is TGTGCCAGCAGCCAAGAGGTTAGGGTACCAAGCACAGATACGCAGTATTTT.

In this sample, this clonotype turned up many times. The chain is built from TRBV20-1 and TRBJ2-7; no reliable D call. Germline V gene sequence: CDR1 DFQATT, CDR2 SNEGSKA (reference sequence). Trimming pared 3 bases from V and 0 bases from J, leaving 12 bases between. The CDR3 totals 14 residues. In nucleotides, the CDR3 is TGCAGTGCTAGTTTGGTTTACCTCTCCTACGAGCAGTACTTC. Translating it yields CSASLVYLSYEQYF.

In this sample, this clonotype turned up once. Here the CDR3 reads CASSLYSPGAGGGSYNEQFF. For the CDR3, the DNA is TGTGCCAGCAGTTTATACTCCCCCGGAGCGGGAGGAGGGTCCTACAATGAGCAGTTCTTC. The gene calls are TRBV27 and TRBJ2-1, with 9 bases matching TRBD2. This CDR3 contains 20 residues. J gave up 1 base and V 1 base, and 14 bases lay outside the gene matches. The germline CDR1 and CDR2 sequences are MNHEY and SMNVEV (reference sequence).

This clonotype has a count of ten or more. The V and J genes are TRBV12-3 or TRBV12-4 and TRBJ1-1, with 8 bases identical to TRBD1. V lost 3 bases, J lost 6 bases, and 6 bases stayed unmatched. The CDR3 runs 14 residues. The CDR3 region is CASSFYRGAAEAFF. DNA for the CDR3: TGTGCCAGCAGTTTTTACAGGGGGGCCGCTGAAGCTTTCTTT.

At least ten counts were recorded for this clonotype. This chain joins TRBV7-6 and TRBJ2-5, with 11 bases identical to TRBD2. The CDR3 loop spans 15 amino acids. Germline lookup yields CDR1 SGHVS and CDR2 FNYEAQ. The V and J ends lost 1 base and 5 bases, in that order; junction bases with no gene match: 3. Here the CDR3 DNA reads TGTGCCAGCAGCTTAGAACTAGCGGGAGCTGAGACCCAGTACTTC. Its translation is CASSLELAGAETQYF.

This clonotype was detected ten times or more. CDR3 DNA sequence: TGTGCCAGCAGTTCGACTAGCGCCACAGATACGCAGTATTTT. This codes for CASSSTSATDTQYF. The genes are TRBV12-3 or TRBV12-4 and TRBJ2-3; 8 bases are shared with TRBD2. The V and J ends lost 4 bases and 2 bases, in that order; junction bases with no gene match: 2. The CDR3 runs 14 residues.

This clonotype was observed a handful of times. The chain uses TRBV11-1 and TRBJ2-1; 7 bases fit TRBD2. Unmatched junction bases numbered 12, after V lost 5 bases and J lost 8 bases. The CDR3 contains 15 residues. Per the germline V gene, CDR1 is SGHAT and CDR2 is FQDESV (reference sequence). Here the CDR3 reads CASSQAGRPAYEQFF. The CDR3 nucleotides are TGTGCCAGCAGCCAAGCCGGGAGGCCGGCGTATGAGCAGTTCTTC.

This clonotype was observed at least ten times. The DNA for the CDR3 is TGTGCCAGCAGCCCACGGATCAAGGGACGCACCGGGGAGCTGTTTTTT. Its translation is CASSPRIKGRTGELFF. The chain recombines TRBV11-3 with TRBJ2-2, with D perhaps given as TRBD1 or TRBD2 (5 bases each). The CDR3 length is 16 residues. The germline V and J ends were trimmed by 5 bases and 4 bases, with 17 bases remaining between them. Germline loops: CDR1 SGHNT, CDR2 YENEEA.

This clonotype was observed many times. V is TRBV5-1 and J is TRBJ2-3, with a possible D match to TRBD2 (5 bases). This CDR3 spans 15 amino acids. The V end was cut by 1 base, the J end by 0 bases, with 9 bases between. The germline gives CDR1 SGHRS, CDR2 YFSETQ. This CDR3 is CASSLLAGSTDTQYF. The CDR3 bases are TGCGCCAGCAGCTTGCTAGCTGGGAGCACAGATACGCAGTATTTT.

Ten or more counts support this clonotype. This rearrangement joins TRBV28 to TRBJ2-3; 11 bases map to TRBD2. Germline trimming cut 6 bases from V and 3 bases from J; bases unmatched to any gene: 14. The CDR3 length is 18 residues. Germline values: CDR1 MDHEN, CDR2 SYDVKM. CDR3 DNA sequence: TGTGCCAGCAGGCCTAATAGCGGGAGGGGTGTTTTTACAGATACGCAGTATTTT. This encodes CASRPNSGRGVFTDTQYF.

This chain connects TRBV12-3 or TRBV12-4 to TRBJ2-2, with 10 nucleotides matching TRBD2. The V and J ends lost 6 bases and 1 base, in that order; junction bases with no gene match: 5. The CDR3 runs to 16 residues. Written as DNA, the CDR3 is TGTGCCAGCAGCCAGCGGACTAGCGGGAACACCGGGGAGCTGTTTTTT. Its translation is CASSQRTSGNTGELFF.

This clonotype has a count of ten or more. This rearrangement joins TRBV30 to TRBJ2-7, with TRBD1 identical over 7 bases. This CDR3 contains 12 residues. The V segment lost 4 bases and the J segment 6 bases; nucleotides outside the gene matches: 6. Looked up from germline, CDR1 is GTSNPN and CDR2 is SVGIG (reference sequence). The CDR3 DNA is TGTGCCTGGAATAACCAGGGGGTCGAGCAGTACTTC. Protein sequence: CAWNNQGVEQYF.

This clonotype was observed a few times. The V gene is TRBV6-2 or TRBV6-3, the J gene TRBJ2-7, with 9 bases that match TRBD1. Germline loops: CDR1 MNHEY, CDR2 SVGEGT. J gave up 3 bases and V 6 bases, and 6 bases lay outside the gene matches. CDR3 size: 14 residues. The CDR3 DNA follows: TGTGCCAGCAGCCAAAGGACAGGGGACTACGAGCAGTACTTC. Translation gives CASSQRTGDYEQYF.